The clone carrying this T cell receptor beta chain was seen a few times. Amplified TCR beta CDR3 regions came from RNA transcripts. In the first-round RT-PCR of the TCR CDR3, the HTBI primer set was used. MiXCR, run by TCRdb on the multiplex PCR reads, gives a single entry per CDR3 protein. Of more than 300,000 distinct CDR3 sequences detected, over 11% appear once; the ten largest clones hold approximately 10%. Germline V CDR1 and CDR2: MNHNS, SASEGT. V shed 6 bases and J 8 bases; nucleotides not matched to a gene: 12. This CDR3 has 16 residues. This sample was taken from a study of T cells in Graves' hyperthyroidism and ophthalmopathy.

This clonotype was sampled from a woman aged 55-70 years with Graves' hyperthyroidism. This rearrangement joins TRBV6-1 to TRBJ1-6; TRBD1 matches at 8 bases. The sequencing sample was made of blood. This CDR3 reads CASRPQGVGIDSPLHF. The CDR3 region has the DNA TGTGCCAGCAGGCCACAGGGGGTCGGTATTGATTCACCCCTCCACTTT.